This T cell receptor (beta chain) was recorded in a study of early T cells in non-severe SARS-CoV-2 infection. Trimming pared 4 bases from V and 8 bases from J, leaving 12 bases between. The CDR3 is 13 amino acids. Per germline, CDR1 MNHEY and CDR2 SMNVEV (reference sequence). Unique molecular identifiers were added to individual cDNA molecules. TCRdb independently ran MiXCR on the 5' RACE reads; one entry per CDR3 protein. Of tens of thousands of distinct CDR3 sequences listed, approximately 12% are singletons. Sequenced material: whole blood, taken at baseline. The chain is built from TRBV27 and TRBJ2-1; D gene unclear. The sequence derives from an adult who was a healthcare worker with PCR-confirmed SARS-CoV-2 infection or an uninfected control (not recorded which). Written as DNA, the CDR3 is TGTGCCAGCAGTTGGCGCCCTGGCGATGAGCAGTTCTTC. Translating gives CASSWRPGDEQFF.